This T cell receptor (beta chain) was identified in a study of blood T cells in healthy people across ages. CDR1 and CDR2 (germline): SGDLS, YYNGEE. V was cut by 4 bases and J by 4 bases, with 14 bases left in between. CDR3 length: 15 residues. It was with a sample-barcoded 5' primer and a J-beta primer mix that a second PCR of about 6 to 12 cycles was run. TCRdb re-called the 5' RACE reads through MiXCR, storing one row per CDR3 protein. The sample gives roughly 1.7 million distinct CDR3 sequences, roughly 30% of which show up once; around 10% is in the top ten. This receptor was identified in a woman under 40 in good health. Sequences were obtained from blood. The chain links TRBV9 to TRBJ1-4; no firm D call. As DNA, the CDR3 is TGTGCCAGCAGCTACCTCGGGCGGAATAATGAAAAACTGTTTTTT. This translates into CASSYLGRNNEKLFF.